The present TCR beta chain was sequenced within a study of cytomegalovirus exposure and HLA in healthy donors. Points from the study as a whole: Earlier analysis looked at TCR beta V segments, and most were productive about 87% or about 30% of the time. Later examination showed HLA-associated TCR beta chains had greater clonal expansion than equally common others.

On this clone: No antigen is known for it.

The PCR had 60 Vbeta and 13 Jbeta primers. Generated by immunoSEQ multiplex PCR, the TCRdb table keeps only in-frame clones and is missing some. This sample has around 50,000 clones, with 70% to 85% found just once. The CDR3 covers 14 residues. Trimming cost V 4 bases and J 5 bases, with 12 bases left between them. Germline assignment: CDR1 SGDLS and CDR2 YYNGEE. This receptor was taken from a man aged 40-49 years in good health and CMV-seronegative. The chain links TRBV9 to TRBJ2-2, with D maybe TRBD1 (6 bases). Sequencing used PBMCs. CDR3 loop: CASSSHRVTGELFF. CDR3 nucleotide sequence: TGTGCCAGCAGCTCCCACAGGGTAACCGGGGAGCTGTTTTTT.